Detailed here is one TCR beta chain. Its antigen remains unknown. This entry is derived from a study of OX40 agonist ivuxolimab in advanced cancers. The wider study: In this trial design, patients received ivuxolimab intravenously at 0.01 to 10 mg/kg every 2 weeks.

Study findings and constraints: There was clonal expansion of CD4+ and CD8+ blood T cells by week 6 at 0.1 to 3.0 mg/kg.

Sequenced by immunoSEQ multiplex PCR; TCRdb stores in-frame clones only, minus some. The data contain more than 15,000 clones, over 75% of them seen just once; the ten biggest clones take up around 31%. The receptor was derived from an adult with an advanced solid tumor such as melanoma, head and neck, liver or kidney cancer. The specimen comprised CD4+ or CD8+ T cells sorted from blood, sampled in a trial of the OX40 agonist ivuxolimab.

The CDR3 nucleotides are TGTGCCAGCAGCGTAGTCGCGGGGGCGTTCGCAGATACGCAGTATTTT. Its translation: CASSVVAGAFADTQYF. J is TRBJ2-3 and V is TRBV9; TRBD2 is a possible D gene (7 bases). The germline CDR1 and CDR2 sequences are SGDLS and YYNGEE. The CDR3 consists of 16 residues. Deletions cut 0 bases from V and 4 bases from J, with 15 bases between.